The 22 T cell receptor beta chains below all came from one sample that was sequenced in a study of blood T cell repertoires in COVID-19. The method was immunoSEQ multiplex PCR; TCRdb's version includes in-frame clones alone and lacks a portion of them. The table includes more than 110,000 clones, more than 85% detected once. Material: peripheral blood. These receptors all come from a human donor in a cohort sampled during active COVID-19.

V gene TRBV4-1 combines with J gene TRBJ2-3, with TRBD2 matching 12 bases. With 1 base clipped from V and 9 bases from J, the junction kept 5 bases outside the gene matches. The CDR3 is made up of 15 amino acids. Germline V CDR1 and CDR2: MGHRA, YSYEKL. The CDR3 sequence: CASSQGTSGTGTQYF. The CDR3 DNA sequence: TGCGCCAGCAGCCAAGGGACTAGCGGGACTGGGACGCAGTATTTT.

The chain couples TRBV4-1 to TRBJ2-5; 11 bases match TRBD2. V lost 1 base and J lost 2; bases outside the gene matches: 6. The CDR3 totals 17 residues. Germline V gives CDR1 MGHRA, CDR2 YSYEKL. The CDR3 nucleotides are TGCGCCAGCAGCCAAGGGCGTGCTAGCGGGGGGCAAGAGACCCAGTACTTC. This sequence encodes CASSQGRASGGQETQYF.

This sequence joins TRBV2 and TRBJ1-4; 8 nucleotides match TRBD1. Germline lookup yields CDR1 SNHLY and CDR2 FYNNEI. This CDR3 contains 19 residues. The J segment lost 3 bases and the V segment lost 6 bases, leaving 18 bases of the junction unmatched. For the CDR3, the DNA is TGTGCCAGCAGACCAGGGGGCGGGGGAGAACTACAAGCTAATGAAAAACTGTTTTTT. It yields the protein CASRPGGGGELQANEKLFF.

The J gene is TRBJ2-5, the V gene TRBV2; tentatively, D is TRBD2 (7 bases). The CDR3 has 14 residues. The V gene's germline CDR1 is SNHLY and CDR2 FYNNEI. Trimming pared 1 base from V and 5 bases from J, leaving 11 bases between. Written as DNA, the CDR3 is TGTGCCAGCAGTGAAGGAGGGGGGGTGGAGACCCAGTACTTC. It encodes CASSEGGGVETQYF.

The gene calls are TRBV21-1 and TRBJ2-4; TRBD1 is the table's D call, not checked against the DNA. TRBV21-1 is designated a pseudogene. The CDR3 runs to 15 residues. The CDR3 DNA reads TGTGCCAGCAGCAAGGACAGGCGAGGAATATACATTCAGTACTTC. It is translated as CASSKDRRGIYIQYF.

This chain links TRBV27 with TRBJ2-1; 8 nucleotides align to TRBD2. V trimming: 0 bases; J trimming: 3 bases; junction bases outside the gene matches: 1. The CDR3 totals 15 residues. Germline CDR1 MNHEY, CDR2 SMNVEV (reference sequence). The CDR3, as DNA: TGTGCCAGCAGTTTATCTAGCGGGATCTACAATGAGCAGTTCTTC. This codes for CASSLSSGIYNEQFF.

This clone was recorded at least ten times. The rearrangement joins TRBV21-1 to TRBJ1-1; no DNA check was done on the table's D call, TRBD1. TRBV21-1 is labeled a pseudogene. The CDR3 spans 20 residues. The CDR3 region has the DNA TGTGCCAGCAGCAAAAGAGGGGACAGGGGGCGCGGGGGCATGAACACTGAAGCTTTCTTT. It specifies CASSKRGDRGRGGMNTEAFF.

The chain couples TRBV28 to TRBJ1-2; 7 bases align to TRBD1. Germline V lookup: CDR1 MDHEN, CDR2 SYDVKM. This CDR3 contains 15 residues. Trimming at V came to 5 bases and at J to 7 bases, leaving 13 bases not matched to a gene. The CDR3 loop reads CASSITGEFLGGYTF. The CDR3 nucleotides are TGTGCCAGCAGTATAACAGGGGAATTCTTGGGTGGCTACACCTTC.

This rearrangement joins TRBV5-4 to TRBJ2-1; possibly TRBD2 for D (6 bases). CDR1 and CDR2 from the germline V gene are SGHNT and YYREEE (reference sequence). This CDR3 region has 13 residues. V was trimmed by 4 bases and J by 4 bases, leaving 9 bases between them. Here the CDR3 reads CASSLSGYNEQFF. The CDR3 DNA reads TGTGCCAGCAGCCTCAGCGGGTACAATGAGCAGTTCTTC.

V gene TRBV5-1 combines with J gene TRBJ2-3, with 10 bases matching TRBD2. The ends lost 4 bases at V and 4 bases at J; junction bases unmatched: 3. Per the germline V gene, CDR1 is SGHRS and CDR2 is YFSETQ. CDR3 size: 14 residues. In DNA, the CDR3 is TGCGCCAGCAGCGCTAGCGGGAGACCAGATACGCAGTATTTT. It is translated as CASSASGRPDTQYF.

This clone occurred once. The genes are TRBV5-8 and TRBJ1-2; D is unresolved. Per germline, CDR1 SGHTS and CDR2 YDEGEE. This CDR3 contains 9 residues. Trimming pared 4 bases from V and 14 bases from J, leaving 9 bases between. CDR3 region: CASSPLRTF. The CDR3, as DNA: TGTGCCAGCAGCCCCCTGAGAACCTTC.

The V call is TRBV5-4, the J call TRBJ1-1; 9 nucleotides agree with TRBD1. The germline CDR1 and CDR2 sequences are SGHNT and YYREEE (reference sequence). The CDR3 extends over 13 amino acids. V shed 5 bases, J shed 4 bases, and the junction held 3 bases outside the gene matches. In DNA, the CDR3 is TGTGCCAGCAGGACGGACAGGGGCACTGAAGCTTTCTTT. Protein product: CASRTDRGTEAFF.

This rearrangement joins TRBV3-1 (or the pseudogene TRBV3-2) to TRBJ1-1, with D unresolved. The V and J ends lost 1 base and 6 bases respectively, with 18 bases between them. The V gene's germline CDR1 is LGHDT and CDR2 YNNKEL (reference sequence). The CDR3 contains 16 residues. CDR3 nucleotide sequence: TGTGCCAGCAGCCAAGTCCTTACAGCCCGAGCCTCTGAAGCTTTCTTT. This encodes CASSQVLTARASEAFF.

J is TRBJ1-3 and V is TRBV28; a weak D match, TRBD1 (6 bases). This CDR3 is built from 15 residues. The V end was cut by 5 bases, the J end by 4 bases, with 15 bases between. Germline values: CDR1 MDHEN, CDR2 SYDVKM. DNA for the CDR3: TGTGCCAGCAGTCTAGCTACAGGGTCGGGAAACACCATATATTTT. Translated, it gives CASSLATGSGNTIYF.

The gene calls are TRBV19 and TRBJ2-7; TRBD2 matches at 8 bases. The CDR3 totals 14 residues. The V segment lost 5 bases and the J segment 6 bases; nucleotides outside the gene matches: 9. Germline-derived CDR1 and CDR2 are LNHDA and SQIVND (reference sequence). CDR3 protein: CASSLASGLREQYF. The CDR3 DNA sequence: TGTGCCAGTAGTCTGGCTAGCGGGCTTCGCGAGCAGTACTTC.

This chain joins TRBV18 and TRBJ2-3, with TRBD2 identical over 8 bases. The trim removed 3 bases at V and 4 bases at J, leaving 3 bases unmatched. This CDR3 is built from 14 residues. CDR1 is KGHSH and CDR2 is LQKENI in the germline V gene. DNA of the CDR3: TGTGCCAGCTCACCTACTAGCGGACCAGATACGCAGTATTTT. Translated, it gives CASSPTSGPDTQYF.

This clone was seen once. V is TRBV4-1 and J is TRBJ2-5, with TRBD2 matching 7 bases. J gave up 2 bases and V 3 bases, and 6 bases lay outside the gene matches. CDR3 length: 15 residues. Germline V gene data show CDR1 as MGHRA and CDR2 as YSYEKL. CDR3 in DNA: TGCGCCAGCAGCCAGGAAGCGGGGCGGCAAGAGACCCAGTACTTC. Its translation: CASSQEAGRQETQYF.

V usage is TRBV28 and J usage is TRBJ2-5, with 7 nucleotides matching TRBD1. There are 14 residues in the CDR3. With V trimmed by 6 bases and J by 2 bases, 6 bases remained unmatched. Germline assignment: CDR1 MDHEN and CDR2 SYDVKM. The CDR3 loop is CASSPTGLQETQYF. The DNA for the CDR3 is TGTGCCAGCAGCCCGACAGGGTTGCAAGAGACCCAGTACTTC.

The rearrangement joins TRBV7-9 to TRBJ2-2, with D tentatively TRBD1 (6 bases). Germline V gives CDR1 SEHNR, CDR2 FQNEAQ (reference sequence). This CDR3 comprises 16 residues. With 1 base removed from V and 7 bases from J, the gap between germline ends came to 16 bases. The CDR3 nucleotides are TGTGCCAGCAGCTTAGGCAGGGGTGGACGTGGCGGGGAGCTGTTTTTT. The encoded protein is CASSLGRGGRGGELFF.

This chain joins TRBV5-1 and TRBJ2-5, with 14 bases fitting TRBD2. CDR1 SGHRS and CDR2 YFSETQ come from the germline V gene. V lost 2 bases and J lost 2; bases outside the gene matches: 5. The CDR3 is made up of 17 amino acids. CDR3 coding DNA: TGCGCCAGCAGCTTAGGACTAGCGGGGGGCCCACAAGAGACCCAGTACTTC. Translating gives CASSLGLAGGPQETQYF.

This clone was counted a single time. The chain couples TRBV12-2 to TRBJ2-5; TRBD1, the table's D call, was not compared with the DNA. TRBV12-2 is shown as a pseudogene. The CDR3 extends over 15 amino acids. In nucleotides, the CDR3 is TGTGCAAGTCGCTTAGAGACAGGGTACCAAGAGACCCAGTACTTC. Its protein is CASRLETGYQETQYF.

The rearrangement uses TRBV13 and TRBJ2-2, with 9 bases that match TRBD2. Germline values: CDR1 PRHDT, CDR2 FYEKMQ (reference sequence). With V trimmed by 4 bases and J by 1 base, 4 bases remained unmatched. The CDR3 extends over 16 amino acids. The CDR3: CASSSTLAGNTGELFF. The CDR3 DNA sequence: TGTGCCAGCAGCTCAACACTAGCGGGGAACACCGGGGAGCTGTTTTTT.